This is a list of T cell receptor beta chains from one sample in a study of T cell repertoires in cytomegalovirus infection. The antigens of these receptors remain unknown. TCRdb ran MiXCR on the reads and lists one entry per CDR3 protein. The sample holds just over 450,000 distinct CDR3 sequences, under 45% seen once. Sequenced here: cultured PBMCs, sampled from culture after CMV antigen stimulation. The receptors were gathered from a human donor in good health (CMV status not recorded). Some clones in this sample may be carry-over from other donors' samples. The CDR3 runs from the conserved cysteine through the conserved F or W. Each record gives: V gene, clone size, D gene, J gene, CDR3 protein, CDR3 DNA. D genes are given only for firm matches. The size field is filled for only some rows; it gives once, few, many or a size class.

v_call: TRBV7-2
clone_size: .
d_call: TRBD2
j_call: TRBJ2-5
cdr3_aa: CASSSGLALETQYF
cdr3_nt: TGTGCCAGCAGCTCGGGACTAGCCCTGGAGACCCAGTACTTC

v_call: TRBV7-6
clone_size: .
d_call: .
j_call: TRBJ1-1
cdr3_aa: CASSLKGAEAFF
cdr3_nt: TGTGCCAGCAGCTTAAAGGGGGCTGAAGCTTTCTTT

v_call: TRBV6-1
clone_size: few
d_call: TRBD1
j_call: TRBJ2-7
cdr3_aa: CASSGRDRGDEQYF
cdr3_nt: TGTGCCAGCAGTGGTCGGGACAGGGGGGACGAGCAGTACTTC

v_call: TRBV7-2
clone_size: .
d_call: .
j_call: TRBJ2-1
cdr3_aa: CASSLVITGNEQFF
cdr3_nt: TGTGCCAGCAGCTTAGTCATTACAGGGAATGAGCAGTTCTTC

v_call: TRBV7-6
clone_size: .
d_call: TRBD2
j_call: TRBJ2-2
cdr3_aa: CASSLALAGGPTGELFF
cdr3_nt: TGTGCCAGCAGCTTAGCCCTAGCGGGAGGGCCCACCGGGGAGCTGTTTTTT

v_call: TRBV7-2
clone_size: few
d_call: TRBD1
j_call: TRBJ1-5
cdr3_aa: CASSSEGAQPQHF
cdr3_nt: TGTGCCAGCAGCTCTGAGGGGGCTCAGCCCCAGCATTTT

v_call: TRBV7-2
clone_size: few
d_call: TRBD1
j_call: TRBJ1-2
cdr3_aa: CASSLGPGTDYGYTF
cdr3_nt: TGTGCCAGCAGCTTAGGCCCCGGGACAGACTATGGCTACACCTTC

v_call: TRBV11-2
clone_size: .
d_call: .
j_call: TRBJ2-2
cdr3_aa: CASSLDGPGELFF
cdr3_nt: TGTGCCAGCAGCTTAGATGGTCCCGGGGAGCTGTTTTTT

v_call: TRBV7-2
clone_size: many
d_call: .
j_call: TRBJ1-1
cdr3_aa: CASSTQKNTEAFF
cdr3_nt: TGTGCCAGCAGCACGCAGAAGAACACTGAAGCTTTCTTT

v_call: TRBV6-4
clone_size: .
d_call: .
j_call: TRBJ1-6
cdr3_aa: CASSDAPGPLHF
cdr3_nt: TGTGCCAGCTCGGACGCCCCAGGGCCCCTCCACTTT

v_call: TRBV7-4
clone_size: few
d_call: .
j_call: TRBJ2-3
cdr3_aa: CASSFHGQSAGTQYF
cdr3_nt: TGTGCCAGCAGCTTCCATGGACAGAGCGCGGGTACGCAGTATTTT

v_call: TRBV2
clone_size: .
d_call: .
j_call: TRBJ2-1
cdr3_aa: CASSEVGGSNEQFF
cdr3_nt: TGTGCCAGCAGTGAAGTAGGGGGGTCCAATGAGCAGTTCTTC

v_call: TRBV6-2/TRBV6-3
clone_size: .
d_call: .
j_call: TRBJ2-1
cdr3_aa: CASSSTGYNEQFF
cdr3_nt: TGTGCCAGCAGTTCTACAGGGTACAATGAGCAGTTCTTC

v_call: TRBV7-2
clone_size: .
d_call: TRBD2
j_call: TRBJ2-5
cdr3_aa: CASSPVTSGETQYF
cdr3_nt: TGTGCCAGCAGCCCAGTTACTAGCGGAGAGACCCAGTACTTC

v_call: TRBV11-2
clone_size: once
d_call: TRBD2
j_call: TRBJ2-7
cdr3_aa: CASSLAAGGLEQYF
cdr3_nt: TGTGCCAGCAGCTTAGCAGCGGGGGGGCTCGAGCAGTACTTC

v_call: TRBV27
clone_size: few
d_call: .
j_call: TRBJ1-4
cdr3_aa: CASSLGLGAEKLFF
cdr3_nt: TGTGCCAGCAGTTTAGGTCTAGGGGCTGAAAAACTGTTTTTT

v_call: TRBV7-2
clone_size: .
d_call: .
j_call: TRBJ2-7
cdr3_aa: CASSLPLGGEQYF
cdr3_nt: TGTGCCAGCAGCCTCCCCTTGGGGGGCGAGCAGTACTTC

v_call: TRBV7-9
clone_size: few
d_call: TRBD2
j_call: TRBJ2-7
cdr3_aa: CASSLKTAGGYEQYF
cdr3_nt: TGTGCCAGCAGCTTAAAAACAGCGGGAGGCTACGAGCAGTACTTC

v_call: TRBV27
clone_size: .
d_call: .
j_call: TRBJ2-7
cdr3_aa: CASSMRTNGLDEQYF
cdr3_nt: TGTGCCAGCAGTATGAGGACCAACGGCCTCGACGAGCAGTACTTC

v_call: TRBV12-3/TRBV12-4
clone_size: .
d_call: .
j_call: TRBJ1-3
cdr3_aa: CASSFGSAGNTIYF
cdr3_nt: TGTGCCAGCAGTTTCGGGTCAGCTGGAAACACCATATATTTT

v_call: TRBV11-2
clone_size: .
d_call: .
j_call: TRBJ2-2
cdr3_aa: CASSLNSAGTRSGELFF
cdr3_nt: TGTGCCAGCAGCCTAAACAGTGCCGGCACTAGGTCCGGGGAGCTGTTTTTT

v_call: TRBV6-2/TRBV6-3
clone_size: few
d_call: .
j_call: TRBJ2-5
cdr3_aa: CASSYQRAKETQYF
cdr3_nt: TGTGCCAGCAGTTACCAGCGGGCTAAAGAGACCCAGTACTTC

v_call: TRBV11-2
clone_size: .
d_call: .
j_call: TRBJ2-3
cdr3_aa: CASSLVALWDTDTQYF
cdr3_nt: TGTGCCAGCAGCTTAGTCGCCCTATGGGACACAGATACGCAGTATTTT

v_call: TRBV5-3
clone_size: .
d_call: TRBD1
j_call: TRBJ2-7
cdr3_aa: CASSPGGTGIYEQYF
cdr3_nt: TGTGCCAGCAGCCCCGGGGGGACAGGGATCTACGAGCAGTACTTC

v_call: TRBV5-6
clone_size: .
d_call: .
j_call: TRBJ1-5
cdr3_aa: CASSYGPGPQPQHF
cdr3_nt: TGTGCCAGCAGTTATGGACCCGGGCCCCAGCCCCAGCATTTT

v_call: TRBV7-9
clone_size: few
d_call: .
j_call: TRBJ2-1
cdr3_aa: CASSPTQNFYNEQFF
cdr3_nt: TGTGCCAGCAGCCCCACACAGAATTTCTACAATGAGCAGTTCTTC

v_call: TRBV2
clone_size: .
d_call: .
j_call: TRBJ2-7
cdr3_aa: CASSPRGSGSGHEQYF
cdr3_nt: TGTGCCAGCAGTCCGCGGGGATCCGGGTCTGGCCACGAGCAGTACTTC

v_call: TRBV7-2
clone_size: few
d_call: TRBD1
j_call: TRBJ2-4
cdr3_aa: CASSFQTGMAKNIQYF
cdr3_nt: TGTGCCAGCAGCTTCCAGACAGGGATGGCCAAAAACATTCAGTACTTC

v_call: TRBV7-6
clone_size: .
d_call: TRBD2
j_call: TRBJ2-2
cdr3_aa: CASSGIERESDTGELFF
cdr3_nt: TGTGCCAGCAGCGGAATAGAGCGGGAGTCGGACACCGGGGAGCTGTTTTTT

v_call: TRBV18
clone_size: .
d_call: .
j_call: TRBJ2-5
cdr3_aa: CASSPLAVYQETQYF
cdr3_nt: TGTGCCAGCTCACCACTCGCGGTCTACCAAGAGACCCAGTACTTC

v_call: TRBV12-3/TRBV12-4
clone_size: few
d_call: .
j_call: TRBJ2-1
cdr3_aa: CASSLPNNEQFF
cdr3_nt: TGTGCCAGCAGTTTGCCTAACAATGAGCAGTTCTTC

v_call: TRBV11-2
clone_size: .
d_call: .
j_call: TRBJ2-3
cdr3_aa: CASSSGYNTDTQYF
cdr3_nt: TGTGCCAGCAGCTCCGGGTACAACACAGATACGCAGTATTTT

v_call: TRBV5-1
clone_size: .
d_call: TRBD2
j_call: TRBJ2-4
cdr3_aa: CASSSGGAGIQYF
cdr3_nt: TGCGCCAGCAGCTCGGGGGGGGCTGGGATTCAGTACTTC

v_call: TRBV12-3/TRBV12-4
clone_size: .
d_call: .
j_call: TRBJ1-5
cdr3_aa: CASSPAKQGGGGDQPQHF
cdr3_nt: TGTGCCAGCAGTCCGGCCAAACAAGGTGGCGGCGGGGACCAGCCCCAGCATTTT

v_call: TRBV12-3/TRBV12-4
clone_size: .
d_call: TRBD2
j_call: TRBJ2-7
cdr3_aa: CASSGGSGRIPEQYF
cdr3_nt: TGTGCCAGCAGCGGAGGTAGCGGGAGGATACCCGAGCAGTACTTC

v_call: TRBV6-2/TRBV6-3
clone_size: .
d_call: .
j_call: TRBJ2-5
cdr3_aa: CASSYSSKGWGPQETQYF
cdr3_nt: TGTGCCAGCAGTTACTCGAGTAAGGGGTGGGGGCCGCAAGAGACCCAGTACTTC

v_call: TRBV7-2
clone_size: many
d_call: .
j_call: TRBJ1-1
cdr3_aa: CASSLMENTEAFF
cdr3_nt: TGTGCCAGCAGCTTGATGGAGAACACTGAAGCTTTCTTT

v_call: TRBV5-6
clone_size: few
d_call: TRBD1
j_call: TRBJ2-3
cdr3_aa: CASSLRTGPTSTDTQYF
cdr3_nt: TGTGCCAGCAGCTTGAGGACAGGACCCACTAGCACAGATACGCAGTATTTT

v_call: TRBV4-1
clone_size: .
d_call: .
j_call: TRBJ1-6
cdr3_aa: CASSQLGREANSPLHF
cdr3_nt: TGCGCCAGCAGCCAACTCGGCAGGGAAGCAAATTCACCCCTCCACTTT

v_call: TRBV7-7
clone_size: few
d_call: .
j_call: TRBJ2-1
cdr3_aa: CASSSSPNNEQFF
cdr3_nt: TGTGCCAGCAGCTCATCACCTAACAATGAGCAGTTCTTC

v_call: TRBV6-5
clone_size: few
d_call: .
j_call: TRBJ2-3
cdr3_aa: CASYRGGASTDTQYF
cdr3_nt: TGTGCCAGCTATCGAGGGGGGGCCAGCACAGATACGCAGTATTTT

v_call: TRBV7-2
clone_size: .
d_call: .
j_call: TRBJ2-6
cdr3_aa: CASSSQGISGANVLTF
cdr3_nt: TGTGCCAGCAGCTCCCAGGGAATCTCTGGGGCCAACGTCCTGACTTTC

v_call: TRBV7-8
clone_size: .
d_call: TRBD1
j_call: TRBJ1-1
cdr3_aa: CASSLGGTGEAFF
cdr3_nt: TGTGCCAGCAGCTTAGGGGGGACAGGAGAAGCTTTCTTT

v_call: TRBV7-2
clone_size: .
d_call: .
j_call: TRBJ1-1
cdr3_aa: CASSLTRTTEAFF
cdr3_nt: TGTGCCAGCAGCTTAACGCGGACCACTGAAGCTTTCTTT

v_call: TRBV11-2
clone_size: few
d_call: TRBD2
j_call: TRBJ2-1
cdr3_aa: CASSLISGRGNEQFF
cdr3_nt: TGTGCCAGCAGTCTGATTAGCGGGAGGGGGAATGAGCAGTTCTTC

v_call: TRBV6-2/TRBV6-3
clone_size: .
d_call: TRBD2
j_call: TRBJ2-3
cdr3_aa: CASTIREGLDTQYF
cdr3_nt: TGTGCCAGCACCATTAGGGAGGGGCTGGATACGCAGTATTTT

v_call: TRBV7-6
clone_size: few
d_call: .
j_call: TRBJ1-2
cdr3_aa: CASSSTGEFYGYTF
cdr3_nt: TGTGCCAGCAGCTCAACAGGAGAGTTCTATGGCTACACCTTC

v_call: TRBV7-6
clone_size: few
d_call: .
j_call: TRBJ2-7
cdr3_aa: CASSLETYAYEQYF
cdr3_nt: TGTGCCAGCAGCTTGGAAACCTATGCCTACGAGCAGTACTTC

v_call: TRBV12-3/TRBV12-4
clone_size: .
d_call: .
j_call: TRBJ2-5
cdr3_aa: CASSLESRGQYF
cdr3_nt: TGTGCCAGCAGTTTAGAATCTAGGGGCCAGTACTTC

v_call: TRBV4-2
clone_size: .
d_call: .
j_call: TRBJ2-1
cdr3_aa: CASSHLPGNEQFF
cdr3_nt: TGTGCCAGCAGCCACCTCCCAGGGAATGAGCAGTTCTTC

v_call: TRBV7-2
clone_size: .
d_call: TRBD1
j_call: TRBJ1-3
cdr3_aa: CASSPRQGNSGNTIYF
cdr3_nt: TGTGCCAGCAGCCCTCGACAGGGCAACTCTGGAAACACCATATATTTT

v_call: TRBV27
clone_size: .
d_call: .
j_call: TRBJ1-1
cdr3_aa: CASSLSRAGVRGTEAFF
cdr3_nt: TGTGCCAGCAGTTTATCAAGGGCAGGCGTCCGAGGCACTGAAGCTTTCTTT

v_call: TRBV7-6
clone_size: .
d_call: TRBD1
j_call: TRBJ2-7
cdr3_aa: CASGPVDRSYEQYF
cdr3_nt: TGTGCCAGCGGACCGGTGGACAGGTCCTACGAGCAGTACTTC